This TCR beta chain was documented in a study of CD8+CD57+ T cells in acquired aplastic anemia. Across the whole study: Sorted CD4+ plus CD8+ cells gave DNA averaging roughly 3 ug. Regarding the study as a whole: CD8+ Simpson's diversity did not differ significantly between patients and controls. Patients shared 25 to 35 CD8+ CDR3 sequences with controls.

The CDR3 spans 13 residues. V dropped 5 bases and J dropped 0 bases, with 11 bases sitting between them. Germline V CDR1 and CDR2: SQVTM, ANQGSEA. Sequenced patients had shown CD8+CD57+ cell expansion by flow cytometry. Severe acquired aplastic anemia was present in all patients. CDR3 and TCR beta VDJ profiling relied on a genomic DNA template. MiXCR was run by TCRdb on the reads, yielding one entry per CDR3 protein. The sample shows about 190,000 distinct CDR3 sequences, more than 45% of them seen only once. Points on this clonotype: Its antigen is still unknown.

Sequencing was carried out using sorted CD4+, CD8+, or CD8+CD57+ T cells (not recorded which) from PBMCs. This TCR was sampled from a human donor with aplastic anemia. This chain uses TRBV29-1 with TRBJ2-7; possible D gene TRBD2, 5 bases. DNA for the CDR3: TGCAGCGTTCGTTCTGGGAGCTCCTACGAGCAGTACTTC. Its translation: CSVRSGSSYEQYF.